The 3 T cell receptor beta chains reported below all come from one sample, sequenced in a study of blood T cell repertoires in COVID-19. Generated by immunoSEQ multiplex PCR, the TCRdb table keeps only in-frame clones and is missing some. The table includes about 260,000 clones, over 80% detected once. Material: peripheral blood. Source of these receptors: a man in his fifties or sixties who had recovered from COVID-19.

This chain uses TRBV3-1 (or the pseudogene TRBV3-2) with TRBJ2-3; D uncertain. The CDR3 loop spans 16 amino acids. CDR1 LGHDT and CDR2 YNNKEL come from the germline V gene (reference sequence). Trimming took 3 bases from V and 2 from J, leaving 15 bases between them. The chain's CDR3 is CASSHSSPGFTDTQYF. In DNA, the CDR3 is TGTGCCAGCAGCCACTCGTCCCCAGGCTTCACAGATACGCAGTATTTT.

This chain connects TRBV29-1 to TRBJ1-2; 8 positions match TRBD1. Looked up from germline, CDR1 is SQVTM and CDR2 is ANQGSEA. This CDR3 comprises 17 residues. The V and J ends lost 0 bases and 6 bases, in that order; junction bases with no gene match: 15. CDR3 amino acids: CSVEDLRDRFYRDGYTF. CDR3 in DNA: TGCAGCGTTGAAGATCTACGGGACAGGTTTTATCGAGATGGCTACACCTTC.

J is TRBJ1-3 and V is TRBV9; no firm D call. CDR3 length equals 17 residues. Germline-derived CDR1 and CDR2 are SGDLS and YYNGEE. Trimming took off 3 bases at V and 0 bases at J, with 16 bases between the two ends. The CDR3 loop is CASSARLKISSGNTIYF. The CDR3 region has the DNA TGTGCCAGCAGCGCCCGCTTAAAGATCAGCTCTGGAAACACCATATATTTT.